This T cell receptor beta chain was observed in a study of blood T cell repertoires in COVID-19. In the study overall: Sites across the United States, Italy and Spain contributed samples from acute and convalescent COVID-19. In each case, the material was cDNA or gDNA derived from T cells, B-cell-depleted T cells, or PBMCs.

In terms of age and location, participants ranged from about 18 to 100 years and lived in 24 US areas. The CDR3 is 18 residues long. CDR1 and CDR2 from the germline V gene are SEHNR and FQNEAQ (reference sequence). The V gene end was trimmed by 5 bases and the J gene end by 2 bases; junction bases not matched to a gene: 14. Original methodology: Amplifying reference gene primers gave estimates of nucleated cell counts. Some clones are missing from TCRdb's copy, which holds only in-frame ones; the method was immunoSEQ multiplex PCR. V, J and clone size derive from that table, while D and trimming were established from the DNA sequence. The table has hundreds of thousands of clones, 85% to 90% seen once.

The rearrangement joins TRBV7-9 to TRBJ2-3, with 9 bases matching TRBD2. The TCR originated in a man aged 35-49 years who had recovered from COVID-19. Sample: PBMCs or T cells enriched from blood (not recorded which). Written as DNA, the CDR3 is TGTGCCAGCAGCGCCGGGAGGGGCGGGGGGGTTAACACAGATACGCAGTATTTT. Translating it yields CASSAGRGGGVNTDTQYF.